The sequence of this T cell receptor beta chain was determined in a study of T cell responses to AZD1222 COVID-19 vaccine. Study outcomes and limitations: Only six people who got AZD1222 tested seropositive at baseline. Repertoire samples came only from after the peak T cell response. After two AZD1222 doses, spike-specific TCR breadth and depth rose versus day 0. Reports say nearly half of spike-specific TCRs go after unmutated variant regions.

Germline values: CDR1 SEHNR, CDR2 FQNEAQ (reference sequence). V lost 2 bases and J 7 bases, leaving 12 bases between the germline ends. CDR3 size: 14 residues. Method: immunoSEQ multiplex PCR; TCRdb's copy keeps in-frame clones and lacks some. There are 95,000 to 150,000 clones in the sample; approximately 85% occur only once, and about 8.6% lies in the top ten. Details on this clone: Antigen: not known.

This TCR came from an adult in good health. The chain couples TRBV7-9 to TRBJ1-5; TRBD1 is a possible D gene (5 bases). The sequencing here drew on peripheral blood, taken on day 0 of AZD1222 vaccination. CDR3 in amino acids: CASSLSGGRQPQHF. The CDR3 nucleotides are TGTGCCAGCAGCTTAAGTGGGGGGAGACAGCCCCAGCATTTT.